The next 12 T cell receptor beta chains were all read from a single sample in a study of blood T cells in healthy people across ages. For the second PCR, which ran for 7 to 11 cycles, a sample-barcoded 5' primer and a J-beta primer mix were used. TCRdb independently ran MiXCR on the 5' RACE reads; one entry per CDR3 protein. The sample records around 2 million distinct CDR3 sequences, more than 35% being singletons. The sequencing sample was made of blood. Every receptor here comes from a human donor in good health.

The J gene is TRBJ2-7, the V gene TRBV5-1, with D possibly called TRBD1 or TRBD2 (5 bases each). CDR1 SGHRS and CDR2 YFSETQ come from the germline V gene. The CDR3 length is 14 residues. Between the trimmed V and J ends, which lost 0 bases and 6 bases, there was a span of 13 bases. The CDR3 nucleotides are TGCGCCAGCAGCTTGGAAGTTGGGGGTGGCGAGCAGTACTTC. Amino acids: CASSLEVGGGEQYF.

This chain uses TRBV20-1 with TRBJ1-2; possibly TRBD1 for D (5 bases). Germline V lookup: CDR1 DFQATT, CDR2 SNEGSKA (reference sequence). This CDR3 spans 14 amino acids. V was cut by 1 base and J by 0 bases, with 9 bases left in between. CDR3 in DNA: TGCAGTGCTAGAGGAAGGGGTTCTAACTATGGCTACACCTTC. This translates into CSARGRGSNYGYTF.

This clonotype was found a few times. This chain links TRBV7-2 with TRBJ1-2; 10 nucleotides line up with TRBD1. Germline CDR1 SGHTA, CDR2 FQGNSA. This CDR3 region has 18 residues. Losses at the gene ends were 4 bases for V and 3 bases for J; bases not matched to a gene: 14. The CDR3 nucleotides read TGTGCCAGCAGCTACGAATTCAGACAGGGGGCTAGTGACTATGGCTACACCTTC. Its protein is CASSYEFRQGASDYGYTF.

The CDR3 DNA follows: TGTGCCAGCAGTACCTACGCAAGCGGGGGCGTCACTAGCACAGATACGCAGTATTTT. Translated, it gives CASSTYASGGVTSTDTQYF. The rearrangement joins TRBV12-3 or TRBV12-4 to TRBJ2-3; 8 bases match TRBD2. The CDR3 is 19 amino acids. V trimming: 5 bases; J trimming: 0 bases; junction bases outside the gene matches: 16.

The chain links TRBV28 to TRBJ1-2, with unresolved D. The length of the CDR3 is 13 residues. The V gene's germline CDR1 is MDHEN and CDR2 SYDVKM. V was shortened by 6 bases and J by 4 bases, with 12 bases between the two germline ends. CDR3 loop: CASSYSRLYGYTF. Here the CDR3 DNA reads TGTGCCAGCAGCTACAGTCGACTCTATGGCTACACCTTC.

The rearrangement links TRBV29-1 to TRBJ2-4; 7 nucleotides match TRBD1. Matching the DNA end better, TRBJ2-7 makes the J call doubtful. The CDR3 is 13 amino acids. The V gene's germline CDR1 is SQVTM and CDR2 ANQGSEA. CDR3: CSVFRDSSYEQYF. Written as DNA, the CDR3 is TGCAGCGTTTTTCGGGACAGTTCCTACGAGCAGTACTTC.

The rearrangement uses TRBV5-1 and TRBJ2-3, with D possibly TRBD2 on 5 matching bases. The CDR3 has 16 amino acids. Germline V gene lookup returns CDR1 SGHRS and CDR2 YFSETQ. Trimming shortened V by 0 bases and J by 2 bases, and 13 bases separated the two germline ends. CDR3 nucleotide sequence: TGCGCCAGCAGCTTGGGGAGGAGCGGATCCACAGATACGCAGTATTTT. The encoded protein is CASSLGRSGSTDTQYF.

This clonotype has a handful of counts. The chain recombines TRBV7-2 with TRBJ2-7, with no clear D. The germline gives CDR1 SGHTA, CDR2 FQGNSA. The CDR3 loop spans 15 amino acids. V was clipped by 5 bases and J by 4 bases, with 18 bases between them. CDR3 sequence (DNA): TGTGCCAGCAGCCGTGGACGTGGAGTGGGTTACGAGCAGTACTTC. Its translation: CASSRGRGVGYEQYF.

The chain uses TRBV12-3 or TRBV12-4 and TRBJ1-2, with D maybe TRBD1 (6 bases). V lost 1 base to trimming and J lost 2 bases, with 14 bases between them. The CDR3 spans 16 residues. The CDR3 loop reads CASSLGGLTGNYGYTF. CDR3 nucleotide sequence: TGTGCCAGCAGTTTAGGTGGATTAACAGGGAACTATGGCTACACCTTC.

This clonotype was detected a few times. The chain has TRBV5-6 and TRBJ1-2; no definite D call. Looked up from germline, CDR1 is SGHDT and CDR2 is YYEEEE. Trimming took off 3 bases at V and 8 bases at J, with 11 bases between the two ends. The CDR3 runs 12 residues. The chain's CDR3 is CASSSPFVGYTF. CDR3 nucleotide sequence: TGTGCCAGCAGCTCACCGTTCGTAGGCTACACCTTC.

This clonotype showed up many times. The V call is TRBV6-6, the J call TRBJ2-6; D perhaps matches TRBD2 (5 bases). This CDR3 is 17 amino acids long. V was pared by 6 bases and J by 4 bases, with 19 bases between. CDR1 and CDR2 from the germline V gene are MNHNY and SVGAGI (reference sequence). Here the CDR3 reads CASRTPGEAYGANVLTF. The CDR3 region has the DNA TGTGCCAGCAGGACACCCGGGGAAGCTTACGGGGCCAACGTCCTGACTTTC.

J is TRBJ2-1 and V is TRBV7-2, with TRBD2 matching 10 bases. The CDR3 is made up of 15 amino acids. Germline CDR1 SGHTA, CDR2 FQGNSA. V lost 1 base, J lost 9 bases, and 6 bases stayed unmatched. The CDR3 DNA sequence: TGTGCCAGCAGCTTAGTGTTAGCGGGGGGTGGTGAGCAGTTCTTC. Protein: CASSLVLAGGGEQFF.